This TCR beta chain originates from a study of cytomegalovirus exposure and HLA in healthy donors. The PCR made use of 60 Vbeta and 13 Jbeta primers. TCRdb keeps only in-frame clones here, not all; method: immunoSEQ multiplex PCR. The table has 40,000 to 55,000 clones, roughly 75% seen once; the top ten hold approximately 7.6%. Germline V lookup: CDR1 SGHAT, CDR2 FQNNGV. V was pared by 7 bases and J by 4 bases, with 10 bases of the junction left unmatched. CDR3 length equals 15 residues. This clonotype was obtained from a man under 40 in good health and CMV-seropositive. The chain is built from TRBV11-2 and TRBJ2-3; 8 nucleotides align to TRBD1. Sequenced material: PBMCs. CDR3 residues: CASTPRGLGADTQYF. DNA for the CDR3: TGTGCCAGCACCCCCAGGGGGCTAGGGGCAGATACGCAGTATTTT.